This T cell receptor beta chain was retrieved from a study of blood T cell repertoires in COVID-19. Study-wide context: From T cells, B-cell-depleted T cells, or PBMCs came the material, which was cDNA or gDNA.

In the original processing: Nucleated cell counts were estimated from reference gene primer amplification. The method was immunoSEQ multiplex PCR; TCRdb's version includes in-frame clones alone and lacks a portion of them. V and J calls plus clone size are reproduced from that table; the DNA served to infer D and trimming. The sample holds some 220,000 clones; 80% to 85% are singletons and the top ten take approximately 18%. Germline CDR1 is SGHRS and CDR2 is YFSETQ. With 7 bases removed from V and 2 bases from J, the gap between germline ends came to 12 bases. The CDR3 covers 13 residues. This rearrangement joins TRBV5-1 to TRBJ2-5; D is possibly TRBD2 (5 bases). The TCR sequence derives from a woman of 80 years or more with active or convalescent COVID-19. Sequenced: peripheral blood. CDR3 bases: TGCGCCAGCTATGCGGGCCCTCAAGAGACCCAGTACTTC. It is translated as CASYAGPQETQYF.